Following are 4 T cell receptor beta chains from one sample sequenced in a study of shared clonotypes between healthy human individuals. Produced via immunoSEQ multiplex PCR; TCRdb's table is partial and in-frame only. Of under 850,000 clones listed, approximately 72% are singletons. Sequencing used memory CD4+ T cells sorted from blood. Specified subset: CD45RA-negative fraction. Every receptor here comes from a young woman in good health.

The rearrangement links TRBV11-2 to TRBJ1-1; no firm D call. The CDR3 length is 14 residues. The germline V gene has CDR1 SGHAT and CDR2 FQNNGV. Trimming took off 1 base at V and 7 bases at J, with 13 bases between the two ends. CDR3 DNA: TGTGCCAGCAGCTTAGGATTAGTCGGTGGTGAAGCTTTCTTT. Amino acids: CASSLGLVGGEAFF.

The chain has TRBV28 and TRBJ1-2; D uncertain. The V gene's germline CDR1 is MDHEN and CDR2 SYDVKM. V was pared by 7 bases and J by 7 bases, with 16 bases between. The CDR3 loop spans 13 amino acids. The CDR3 sequence: CASTPPGVGGYTF. For the CDR3, the DNA is TGTGCCAGCACCCCTCCCGGCGTGGGTGGCTACACCTTC.

This clone was recorded at least ten times. CDR3 sequence reads: CASTTESFTEAFF. The DNA for the CDR3 is TGTGCCAGCACCACCGAGTCGTTCACTGAAGCTTTCTTT. V usage is TRBV6-5 and J usage is TRBJ1-1, with unresolved D. V was pared by 7 bases and J by 4 bases, with 13 bases between. Germline values: CDR1 MNHEY, CDR2 SVGAGI. This CDR3 has 13 residues.

The chain's CDR3 is CASTDPGHEIFGYTF. In nucleotides, the CDR3 is TGTGCCAGCACCGATCCGGGACATGAAATATTTGGCTACACCTTC. V and J are TRBV6-6 and TRBJ1-2, with D possibly TRBD1 on 6 matching bases. This CDR3 contains 15 residues. The V gene's germline CDR1 is MNHNY and CDR2 SVGAGI (reference sequence). V was pared by 7 bases and J by 7 bases, with 22 bases between.